The 14 T cell receptor beta chains reported below all come from one sample, sequenced in a study of sequential checkpoint blockade in melanoma. The treatment here: randomized to nivolumab then ipilimumab (arm A) or the reverse (arm B). The assay was immunoSEQ multiplex PCR, and TCRdb's table has in-frame clones only and misses some. This sample carries around 5,200 clones, 70% to 80% of them seen once, and the ten largest clones take roughly a quarter. The sequencing used CD8+ T cells sorted from blood (inferred from file names), collected from a patient given nivolumab and ipilimumab in sequence. The source of these receptors is a human donor with melanoma.

V gene TRBV5-1 combines with J gene TRBJ2-7; TRBD2 is a possible D gene (6 bases). Trimming shortened V by 9 bases and J by 2 bases, and 15 bases separated the two germline ends. The CDR3 length is 13 residues. Germline V gives CDR1 SGHRS, CDR2 YFSETQ. DNA for the CDR3: TGCGCCACAAGTCGCGGGGAAACCTACGAGCAGTACTTC. Encoded protein: CATSRGETYEQYF.

CDR3 in amino acids: CSARYNEQFF. CDR3 nucleotide sequence: TGCAGTGCTCGTTACAATGAGCAGTTCTTC. This sequence joins TRBV20-1 and TRBJ2-1; D ambiguous. CDR1 is DFQATT and CDR2 is SNEGSKA in the germline V gene (reference sequence). The ends were cut back, 5 bases at V and 4 bases at J, with 3 bases in the middle. The CDR3 spans 10 residues.

The rearrangement links TRBV6-6 to TRBJ2-5; 8 positions agree with TRBD1. The germline CDR1 and CDR2 sequences are MNHNY and SVGAGI (reference sequence). Unmatched junction bases numbered 4, after V lost 1 base and J lost 3 bases. The CDR3 spans 15 residues. The CDR3 loop is CASSYLGQGKETQYF. CDR3 coding DNA: TGTGCCAGCAGTTACTTAGGACAGGGAAAAGAGACCCAGTACTTC.

A remark on this clone: One end of the junction does not line up with germline, which may come from a read error. This chain connects TRBV7-7 to TRBJ2-1; a possible D gene is TRBD2 (6 bases). The CDR3 extends over 15 amino acids. Germline assignment: CDR1 SSHAT and CDR2 FNYEAQ (reference sequence). CDR3 protein: CASSSSASSYNEQFF. In nucleotides, the CDR3 is TGTGCTAGCAGCTCTAGCGCCAGCTCCTACAATGAGCAGTTCTTC.

CDR3 amino acids: CAISVGGAGQYF. CDR3 bases: TGTGCCATCAGTGTTGGGGGGGCGGGGCAGTACTTC. This rearrangement joins TRBV10-3 to TRBJ2-7; D perhaps matches TRBD2 (7 bases). This CDR3 has 12 amino acids. The germline V gene encodes CDR1 ENHRY and CDR2 SYGVKD. V shed 4 bases and J shed 9 bases, with 13 bases lying between them.

The chain joins TRBV6-6 to TRBJ1-3; 7 nucleotides agree with TRBD1. The CDR3 spans 14 residues. Looked up from germline, CDR1 is MNHNY and CDR2 is SVGAGI (reference sequence). V shed 6 bases, J shed 4 bases, and the junction held 6 bases outside the gene matches. CDR3 residues: CASSPTGVGNTIYF. Written as DNA, the CDR3 is TGTGCCAGCAGCCCAACAGGGGTCGGAAACACCATATATTTT.

In this sample, this clone turned up a few times. The gene calls are TRBV11-2 and TRBJ2-1; no firm D call. The germline gives CDR1 SGHAT, CDR2 FQNNGV. The V gene lost 4 bases and the J gene lost 7 bases, with 17 bases spanning the gap. The CDR3 runs 15 residues. CDR3 sequence (DNA): TGTGCCAGCAGCTCCATCTACGGGTCCCTAAATGAGCAGTTCTTC. Protein sequence: CASSSIYGSLNEQFF.

This clone was seen only once. This rearrangement joins TRBV20-1 to TRBJ1-2; 7 bases agree with TRBD1. The germline CDR1 and CDR2 sequences are DFQATT and SNEGSKA (reference sequence). The CDR3 is made up of 11 amino acids. The CDR3, as DNA: TGCACCAGGGAAGGGGGCGACGGCTACACCTTC. Its protein is CTREGGDGYTF.

V is TRBV11-1 and J is TRBJ2-5; TRBD1 aligns across 9 bases. The J call may not be correct, given that the DNA end is closer to TRBJ2-7. Per the germline V gene, CDR1 is SGHAT and CDR2 is FQDESV (reference sequence). The CDR3 consists of 16 residues. CDR3: CASSFHPGQGTYEQYF. In nucleotides, the CDR3 is TGTGCCAGCAGCTTTCACCCGGGACAGGGAACCTACGAGCAGTACTTC.

V and J are TRBV7-2 and TRBJ2-2; tentative D call: TRBD1 (5 bases). In germline, CDR1 is SGHTA, CDR2 FQGNSA. Trimming took off 7 bases at V and 7 bases at J, with 13 bases between the two ends. The CDR3 is made up of 13 amino acids. Here the CDR3 reads CASTIQVVGELFF. CDR3 sequence (DNA): TGTGCCAGCACCATACAGGTGGTCGGGGAGCTGTTTTTT.

The chain employs TRBV6-1 and TRBJ2-7, with D possibly TRBD1 on 5 matching bases. CDR3 length: 14 amino acids. CDR1 is MNHNS, CDR2 SASEGT, per germline. V lost 6 bases and J 2 bases, leaving 14 bases between the germline ends. The DNA of the CDR3 is TGTGCCAGCAGCCCTGGCAGGGCGACCTACGAGCAGTACTTC. Amino acid sequence: CASSPGRATYEQYF.

This clone has only one observation. The chain joins TRBV5-1 to TRBJ2-2; the D is unclear. The V gene lost 0 bases and the J gene lost 1 base, with 4 bases spanning the gap. Germline CDR1 reads SGHRS; CDR2 reads YFSETQ. The CDR3 runs to 14 residues. CDR3 nucleotides: TGCGCCAGCAGCTTGGCTTGGAACACCGGGGAGCTGTTTTTT. Its translation: CASSLAWNTGELFF.

The gene calls are TRBV2 and TRBJ2-3; D is unresolved. Trimming left V 3 bases short and J 5 bases short, with 12 bases between. CDR3 length: 14 amino acids. Germline values: CDR1 SNHLY, CDR2 FYNNEI. CDR3 in DNA: TGTGCCAGCAGTGATCGGAGCAGCCTAGATACGCAGTATTTT. Protein: CASSDRSSLDTQYF. The full variable domain, in which reference TRBV2 and TRBJ2-3 provide the parts outside the CDR3, is EPEVTQTPSHQVTQMGQEVILRCVPISNHLYFYWYRQILGQKVEFLVSFYNNEISEKSEIFDDQFSVERPDGSNFTLKIRSTKLEDSAMYFCASSDRSSLDTQYFGPGTRLTVL.

This chain links TRBV27 with TRBJ1-2, with 9 positions matching TRBD1. The V and J ends lost 0 bases and 7 bases, in that order; junction bases with no gene match: 3. The CDR3 extends over 14 amino acids. The germline CDR1 and CDR2 sequences are MNHEY and SMNVEV (reference sequence). The CDR3 sequence is CASSLSGTGSGYTF. The CDR3 DNA sequence: TGTGCCAGCAGTTTATCCGGGACAGGGAGTGGCTACACCTTC.